The clone carrying this TCR beta chain was picked up many times. The antigen remains undetermined. Quantitative 5'-RACE was performed with molecular barcodes, and it yielded the TCR beta libraries. TCRdb re-analysed the 5' RACE reads in MiXCR, keeping a single row per CDR3 protein. Of 150,000 to 200,000 distinct CDR3 sequences listed, under 14% are singletons. This sample was included in a study of CD8 T cells in ankylosing spondylitis. This CDR3 is built from 13 residues. Unmatched junction bases numbered 5, after V lost 5 bases and J lost 6 bases. CDR1 is SGHKS and CDR2 is YYEKEE in the germline V gene (reference sequence). Whole-study results and caveats: Within matched ankylosing spondylitis synovial fluid, disease-linked clones were reportedly significantly enriched.

V usage is TRBV5-5 and J usage is TRBJ2-1; 7 bases line up with TRBD1. Sequenced material: blood, either unsorted or a sorted T cell fraction (not recorded which). The sequence came from a male donor with ankylosing spondylitis or in good health (not recorded which). In DNA, the CDR3 is TGTGCCAGCAGTTTCGGGACAGTCAATGAGCAGTTCTTC. Encoded protein: CASSFGTVNEQFF.